Below are 32 T cell receptor beta chains sequenced from a single sample in a study of T cells in Graves' hyperthyroidism and ophthalmopathy. Regions amplified from RNA transcripts were the TCR beta CDR3 regions. The primer set for the first-round RT-PCR of the TCR CDR3 was HTBI. TCRdb analysed the multiplex PCR reads with MiXCR anew, one entry per CDR3 protein. The sample comprises under 400,000 distinct CDR3 sequences, approximately 14% of which are singletons, and 11% rests with the top ten. The sequenced sample consisted of blood. The receptor source for this set is an older woman with Graves' hyperthyroidism.

This clonotype has a handful of counts. The CDR3 protein is CASGFSGGAYNPYEQYF. In DNA, the CDR3 is TGTGCTAGTGGTTTTTCCGGTGGGGCTTATAATCCCTACGAGCAGTACTTC. The rearrangement links TRBV12-5 to TRBJ2-7, with a tentative D call TRBD1 (5 bases). Germline V gene lookup returns CDR1 LGHNT and CDR2 FRNRAP. This CDR3 spans 17 amino acids. V was cut by 3 bases and J by 2 bases, with 20 bases left in between.

The chain recombines TRBV6-1 with TRBJ2-3; TRBD2 is a possible D gene (5 bases). The germline V gene has CDR1 MNHNS and CDR2 SASEGT. This CDR3 spans 12 amino acids. CDR3 DNA sequence: TGTGGCTCGGCGGGCCACACAGATACGCAGTATTTT. Translation gives CGSAGHTDTQYF.

This clonotype has a count of ten or more. The chain combines TRBV6-2 or TRBV6-3 with TRBJ2-5; D may be TRBD1 (6 bases). CDR3 length: 15 amino acids. V was cut by 0 bases and J by 5 bases, with 13 bases left in between. Germline CDR1 reads MNHEY; CDR2 reads SVGEGT. DNA for the CDR3: TGTGCCAGCAGTTACTCACTACAGGGATCTGAGACCCAGTACTTC. Translation gives CASSYSLQGSETQYF.

The chain joins TRBV20-1 to TRBJ2-1; D possibly corresponds to TRBD1 (5 bases). Germline V gene lookup returns CDR1 DFQATT and CDR2 SNEGSKA (reference sequence). CDR3 size: 17 residues. V gave up 0 bases and J gave up 3 bases, with 18 bases separating them. For the CDR3, the DNA is TGCAGTGCTAGAGAAAACCCCTCGCCCACAGGCTACAATGAGCAGTTCTTC. Translating gives CSARENPSPTGYNEQFF.

This clonotype has only a few counts. This chain uses TRBV4-2 with TRBJ1-2; the D gene is possibly TRBD1 (5 bases). Deletions cut 1 base from V and 1 base from J, with 19 bases between. Germline V gives CDR1 LGHNA, CDR2 YNFKEQ. CDR3 length: 18 amino acids. CDR3 sequence reads: CASSQGAGYLGVNYGYTF. In DNA form, the CDR3 reads TGTGCCAGCAGCCAAGGGGCCGGGTATTTAGGGGTTAACTATGGCTACACCTTC.

This clonotype was seen many times. The chain couples TRBV20-1 to TRBJ2-3; 9 positions match TRBD2. CDR1 and CDR2 from the germline V gene are DFQATT and SNEGSKA (reference sequence). The CDR3 is made up of 14 amino acids. The V and J ends lost 8 bases and 6 bases, in that order; junction bases with no gene match: 12. CDR3 sequence (DNA): TGCAGTCTTAGGTCGGGACTAGCTACCGATACGCAGTATTTT. It codes for CSLRSGLATDTQYF.

The table lists this clonotype with many counts. The rearrangement links TRBV28 to TRBJ2-3; D not resolved. The germline V gene encodes CDR1 MDHEN and CDR2 SYDVKM. Deletions cut 6 bases from V and 0 bases from J, with 10 bases between. The CDR3 loop spans 14 amino acids. CDR3 nucleotide sequence: TGTGCCAGCAGGGACGTCCCGAGCACAGATACGCAGTATTTT. Translating it yields CASRDVPSTDTQYF. The full variable domain, with the rest looked up from reference TRBV28 and TRBJ2-3, is DVKVTQSSRYLVKRTGEKVFLECVQDMDHENMFWYRQDPGLGLRLIYFSYDVKMKEKGDIPEGYSVSREKKERFSLILESASTNQTSMYLCASRDVPSTDTQYFGPGTRLTVL.

Details on this clonotype: A much bigger clone sits one base away, suggesting this may be a read error. The genes are TRBV5-1 and TRBJ2-7; possible D gene TRBD2, 5 bases. The J call could be wrong; TRBJ2-1 is a better fit for the DNA end. The germline V gene encodes CDR1 SGHRS and CDR2 YFSETQ. The CDR3 extends over 13 amino acids. In nucleotides, the CDR3 is TGCGCCAGCAGTCCCGAGGGCGACTACGAGCAGTTCTTC. Protein sequence: CASSPEGDYEQFF.

This clonotype was counted at least ten times. The rearrangement uses TRBV27 and TRBJ1-4; a weak D match, TRBD1 (5 bases). Germline-derived CDR1 and CDR2 are MNHEY and SMNVEV (reference sequence). The CDR3 consists of 12 residues. Trimming shortened V by 6 bases and J by 5 bases, and 7 bases separated the two germline ends. In nucleotides, the CDR3 is TGTGCCAGCAGGAAGGGGAATGAAAAACTGTTTTTT. It yields the protein CASRKGNEKLFF.

This clonotype was seen a handful of times. The rearrangement links TRBV29-1 to TRBJ2-3; 7 bases line up with TRBD1. Per the germline V gene, CDR1 is SQVTM and CDR2 is ANQGSEA. Germline trimming cut 6 bases from V and 1 base from J; bases unmatched to any gene: 7. The CDR3 contains 14 residues. The chain's CDR3 is CSVLDTGGTDTQYF. As DNA, the CDR3 is TGCAGCGTCCTCGACACAGGGGGCACAGATACGCAGTATTTT.

This sequence joins TRBV29-1 and TRBJ1-2; D gene unclear. Deletions cut 4 bases from V and 1 base from J, with 13 bases between. The CDR3 totals 14 residues. The V gene's germline CDR1 is SQVTM and CDR2 ANQGSEA. The CDR3 region has the DNA TGCAGCGTTGGACCCGGCGGGGTTAACTATGGCTACACCTTC. Amino acids: CSVGPGGVNYGYTF.

This clonotype has ten or more counts. The V gene is TRBV15, the J gene TRBJ2-7; D is unresolved. The length of the CDR3 is 11 residues. The germline V gene encodes CDR1 LNHNV and CDR2 YYDKDF (reference sequence). The V and J ends lost 3 bases and 5 bases respectively, with 5 bases between them. The CDR3 sequence: CATSRNNEQYF. CDR3 DNA sequence: TGTGCCACCAGCAGGAACAACGAGCAGTACTTC.

This clonotype has only a few counts. Being one base from a much bigger clone, this may be a read error. The chain is built from TRBV5-4 and TRBJ2-7; 11 bases fit TRBD2. The V segment lost 5 bases and the J segment 0 bases; nucleotides outside the gene matches: 4. The CDR3 sequence is 15 residues long. Germline CDR1 SGHNT, CDR2 YYREEE (reference sequence). DNA for the CDR3: TGTGCCAGCAGATCGACTAGCGGGACCTCCTACGAGCAGTACTTC. Translated, it gives CASRSTSGTSYEQYF.

This clonotype was found many times. This chain links TRBV28 with TRBJ1-6, with TRBD1 matching 7 bases. CDR1 MDHEN and CDR2 SYDVKM come from the germline V gene. Losses at the gene ends were 7 bases for V and 14 bases for J; bases not matched to a gene: 17. CDR3 size: 15 residues. CDR3 region: CASNPRDSRARSLHF. CDR3 DNA: TGTGCCAGCAATCCCCGGGACAGCCGGGCTAGGTCCCTCCACTTT.

The chain has TRBV5-5 and TRBJ2-1, with D perhaps assigned TRBD1 or TRBD2 (5 bases each). The germline V gene has CDR1 SGHKS and CDR2 YYEKEE (reference sequence). V lost 2 bases to trimming and J lost 7 bases, with 10 bases between them. CDR3 length: 13 residues. DNA of the CDR3: TGTGCCAGCAGCTTCCCAGGGACGAATGAGCAGTTCTTC. It translates to CASSFPGTNEQFF.

This clonotype was seen a few times. The gene calls are TRBV15 and TRBJ2-1, with 12 bases fitting TRBD2. V was pared by 7 bases and J by 9 bases, with 7 bases of the junction left unmatched. The CDR3 length is 14 residues. Germline V gives CDR1 LNHNV, CDR2 YYDKDF (reference sequence). As DNA, the CDR3 is TGTGCCACCAACGGACTAGCGGGATTAGCTGAGCAGTTCTTC. Translation gives CATNGLAGLAEQFF.

The rearrangement links TRBV10-3 to TRBJ2-3; the match to TRBD1 covers 9 bases. CDR3 length: 15 amino acids. The V gene's germline CDR1 is ENHRY and CDR2 SYGVKD. The V gene end was trimmed by 6 bases and the J gene end by 6 bases; junction bases not matched to a gene: 10. The CDR3 is CAIRGAQGASDTQYF. The DNA of the CDR3 is TGTGCCATCAGAGGCGCACAGGGGGCGAGCGATACGCAGTATTTT.

This clonotype appeared many times. The chain couples TRBV2 to TRBJ1-5; tentative D call: TRBD1 (6 bases). V dropped 7 bases and J dropped 2 bases, with 18 bases sitting between them. This CDR3 region has 16 residues. Germline-derived CDR1 and CDR2 are SNHLY and FYNNEI. The CDR3 loop reads CASKGQVRGGNQPQHF. The CDR3 DNA follows: TGTGCCAGCAAGGGACAAGTCCGCGGAGGCAATCAGCCCCAGCATTTT.

The genes are TRBV20-1 and TRBJ2-3; TRBD2 is a possible D gene (6 bases). There are 14 residues in the CDR3. V lost 7 bases to trimming and J lost 0 bases, with 14 bases between them. From germline, CDR1 is DFQATT and CDR2 SNEGSKA (reference sequence). CDR3 sequence (DNA): TGCAGTGGAGCGGGCTGGTCAAGCACAGATACGCAGTATTTT. Translating it yields CSGAGWSSTDTQYF.

In its sample, this clonotype was seen many times. V usage is TRBV2 and J usage is TRBJ2-3; D may correspond to TRBD1 or TRBD2 (5 bases each). The CDR3 consists of 14 residues. Germline V CDR1 and CDR2: SNHLY, FYNNEI. Trimming removed 4 bases from V and 0 bases from J, with 8 bases in between. The CDR3 DNA reads as TGTGCCAGCAGTGGGGGGTTTAGCACAGATACGCAGTATTTT. This encodes CASSGGFSTDTQYF. Looking up the rest from reference TRBV2 and TRBJ2-3 gives the full variable domain: EPEVTQTPSHQVTQMGQEVILRCVPISNHLYFYWYRQILGQKVEFLVSFYNNEISEKSEIFDDQFSVERPDGSNFTLKIRSTKLEDSAMYFCASSGGFSTDTQYFGPGTRLTVL.

This clonotype was seen at least ten times. The V gene is TRBV6-2 or TRBV6-3, the J gene TRBJ2-7; D not certain. Trimming cost V 2 bases and J 4 bases, with 9 bases left between them. Germline V gives CDR1 MNHEY, CDR2 SVGEGT. The CDR3 totals 13 residues. The CDR3 sequence: CASSYGRNYEQYF. In nucleotides, the CDR3 is TGTGCCAGCAGTTACGGGCGGAATTACGAGCAGTACTTC.

CDR3: CATSEAGYTGELFF. CDR3 coding DNA: TGTGCCACCAGTGAGGCAGGGTACACCGGGGAGCTGTTTTTT. This chain links TRBV24-1 with TRBJ2-2; a weak D match, TRBD1 (5 bases). The CDR3 length is 14 residues. Germline loops: CDR1 KGHDR, CDR2 SFDVKD. Trimming took off 4 bases at V and 3 bases at J, with 8 bases between the two ends.

This clonotype was recorded at least ten times. V is TRBV18 and J is TRBJ1-1; 10 nucleotides match TRBD1. V was clipped by 2 bases and J by 2 bases; unmatched bases: 5. The germline V gene encodes CDR1 KGHSH and CDR2 LQKENI. This CDR3 has 16 residues. The CDR3 spells CASSPTPTGGNTEAFF. The CDR3 bases are TGTGCCAGCTCACCAACGCCGACAGGGGGCAACACTGAAGCTTTCTTT.

This clonotype was counted between two and nine times. The chain recombines TRBV7-9 with TRBJ2-7; perhaps D is TRBD1 or TRBD2 (5 bases each). The CDR3 is 13 residues long. Trimming removed 0 bases from V and 7 bases from J, with 10 bases in between. From germline, CDR1 is SEHNR and CDR2 FQNEAQ (reference sequence). The chain's CDR3 is CASSLAPEGEQYF. CDR3 nucleotide sequence: TGTGCCAGCAGCTTAGCGCCCGAGGGGGAGCAGTACTTC.

This chain links TRBV20-1 with TRBJ1-5; TRBD1 is a possible D gene (5 bases). V lost 1 base and J lost 0, with 13 bases in between. The CDR3 extends over 16 amino acids. In germline, CDR1 is DFQATT, CDR2 SNEGSKA (reference sequence). CDR3: CSARGHRKGSNQPQHF. In DNA, the CDR3 is TGCAGTGCTAGAGGTCACAGGAAAGGTAGCAATCAGCCCCAGCATTTT.

Ten or more counts support this clonotype. This chain connects TRBV28 to TRBJ2-5; no definite D call. CDR1 is MDHEN and CDR2 is SYDVKM in the germline V gene. V lost 3 bases and J 1 base, leaving 9 bases between the germline ends. The CDR3 totals 14 residues. The CDR3 is CASSFRFAQETQYF. The CDR3 DNA sequence: TGTGCCAGCAGTTTTAGGTTTGCCCAAGAGACCCAGTACTTC.

Concerning this clonotype: A much larger clone is a single base away; this may be a read error. CDR3 sequence: CASRRNPIESQETQYF. The CDR3 nucleotides read TGCGCCAGCAGAAGAAATCCGATAGAAAGTCAAGAGACCCAGTACTTC. V usage is TRBV10-2 and J usage is TRBJ2-5; D is undetermined. V was clipped by 6 bases and J by 2 bases, with 19 bases between them. This CDR3 spans 16 amino acids. CDR1 and CDR2 (germline): WSHSY, SAAADI.

The sample holds many counts of this clonotype. The chain joins TRBV27 to TRBJ1-1, with 9 bases lining up with TRBD1. This CDR3 has 14 amino acids. Germline V CDR1 and CDR2: MNHEY, SMNVEV (reference sequence). The ends lost 2 bases at V and 3 bases at J; junction bases unmatched: 1. The CDR3 DNA reads as TGTGCCAGCAGTTTAAGGACAGGGGACACTGAAGCTTTCTTT. Amino acid sequence: CASSLRTGDTEAFF.

V usage is TRBV5-1 and J usage is TRBJ2-1; D is possibly TRBD1 or TRBD2 (5 bases each). The germline V and J ends were trimmed by 4 bases and 6 bases, with 17 bases remaining between them. Per germline, CDR1 SGHRS and CDR2 YFSETQ. This CDR3 contains 15 residues. The CDR3 loop is CASSEPSWGFNEQFF. The CDR3 DNA reads as TGCGCCAGCAGCGAACCTAGTTGGGGGTTCAATGAGCAGTTCTTC.

This clonotype was observed at least ten times. J is TRBJ2-2 and V is TRBV6-1, with 8 bases fitting TRBD1. This CDR3 spans 14 amino acids. Germline V lookup: CDR1 MNHNS, CDR2 SASEGT. With V trimmed by 1 base and J by 6 bases, 1 base remained unmatched. The CDR3 sequence is CASSEVTGAGELFF. The CDR3 nucleotides read TGTGCCAGCAGTGAAGTGACAGGGGCCGGGGAGCTGTTTTTT.

On this clonotype: It may be a read error: a sequence one base away is much more abundant. The chain joins TRBV3-1 to TRBJ2-4; 11 bases agree with TRBD2. The germline V gene encodes CDR1 LGHDT and CDR2 YNNKEL (reference sequence). CDR3 size: 16 residues. CDR3: CASSSTSGMAGNIRYF. CDR3 coding DNA: TGTGCCAGCAGTTCGACTAGCGGGATGGCCGGAAACATTCGGTACTTC.

This clonotype was seen at least ten times. The chain recombines TRBV5-5 with TRBJ1-5, with 10 bases identical to TRBD1. The CDR3 length is 15 residues. The ends lost 4 bases at V and 3 bases at J; junction bases unmatched: 4. From germline, CDR1 is SGHKS and CDR2 YYEKEE (reference sequence). The CDR3 sequence is CASSKGQGYNQPQHF. The DNA of the CDR3 is TGTGCCAGCAGCAAGGGACAGGGGTACAATCAGCCCCAGCATTTT.